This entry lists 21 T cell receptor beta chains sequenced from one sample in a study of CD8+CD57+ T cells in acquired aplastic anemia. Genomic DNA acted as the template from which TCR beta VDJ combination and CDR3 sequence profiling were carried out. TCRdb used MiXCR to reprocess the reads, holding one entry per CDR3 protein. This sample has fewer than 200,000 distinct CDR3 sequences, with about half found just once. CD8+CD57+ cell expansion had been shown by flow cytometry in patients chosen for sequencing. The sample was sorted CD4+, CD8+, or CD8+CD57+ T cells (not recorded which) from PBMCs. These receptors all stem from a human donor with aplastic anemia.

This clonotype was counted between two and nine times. The CDR3 sequence is CASSLVAGSSYEQYF. The CDR3 DNA reads as TGTGCCAGCAGTTTAGTGGCAGGGAGTTCCTACGAGCAGTACTTC. The V and J genes are TRBV12-3 or TRBV12-4 and TRBJ2-7; D might be TRBD1 or TRBD2, each matching 5 bases. The V and J ends lost 1 base and 1 base respectively, with 11 bases between them. The CDR3 loop spans 15 amino acids.

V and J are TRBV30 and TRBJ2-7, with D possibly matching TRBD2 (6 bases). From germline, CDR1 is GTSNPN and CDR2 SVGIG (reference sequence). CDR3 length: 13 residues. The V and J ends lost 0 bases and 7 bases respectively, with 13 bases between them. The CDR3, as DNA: TGTGCCTGGAGTGTACAAGGACTACAGGAGCAGTACTTC. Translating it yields CAWSVQGLQEQYF.

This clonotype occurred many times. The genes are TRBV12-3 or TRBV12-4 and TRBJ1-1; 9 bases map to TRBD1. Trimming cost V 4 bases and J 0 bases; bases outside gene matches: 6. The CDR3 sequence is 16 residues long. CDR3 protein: CASSYGQGNVNTEAFF. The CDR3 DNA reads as TGTGCCAGCAGTTACGGACAGGGGAATGTGAACACTGAAGCTTTCTTT.

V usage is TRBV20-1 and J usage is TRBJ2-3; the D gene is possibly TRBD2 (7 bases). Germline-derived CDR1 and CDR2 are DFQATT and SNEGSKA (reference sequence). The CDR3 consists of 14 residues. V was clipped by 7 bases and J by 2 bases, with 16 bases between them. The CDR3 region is CSDIKRDITDTQYF. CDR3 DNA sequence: TGCAGTGACATCAAGCGGGACATCACAGATACGCAGTATTTT.

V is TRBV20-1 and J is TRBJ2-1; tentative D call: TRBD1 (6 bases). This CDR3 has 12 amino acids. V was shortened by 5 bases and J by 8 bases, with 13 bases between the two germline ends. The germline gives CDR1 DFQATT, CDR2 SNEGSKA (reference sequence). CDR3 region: CSASPQGDEQFF. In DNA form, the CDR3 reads TGCAGTGCTTCCCCACAGGGTGATGAGCAGTTCTTC.

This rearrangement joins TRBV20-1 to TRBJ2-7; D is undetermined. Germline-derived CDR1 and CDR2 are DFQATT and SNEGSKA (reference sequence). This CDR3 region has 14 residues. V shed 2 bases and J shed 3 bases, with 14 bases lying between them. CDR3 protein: CSARFYGLNYEQYF. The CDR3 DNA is TGCAGTGCTAGATTCTATGGCCTTAACTACGAGCAGTACTTC.

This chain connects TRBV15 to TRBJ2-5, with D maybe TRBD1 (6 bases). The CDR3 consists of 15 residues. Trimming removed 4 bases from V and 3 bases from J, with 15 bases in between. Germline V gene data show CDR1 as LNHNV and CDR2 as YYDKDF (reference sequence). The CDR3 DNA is TGTGCCACCAGCATAGGACAGAGATGGGAAGAGACCCAGTACTTC. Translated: CATSIGQRWEETQYF.

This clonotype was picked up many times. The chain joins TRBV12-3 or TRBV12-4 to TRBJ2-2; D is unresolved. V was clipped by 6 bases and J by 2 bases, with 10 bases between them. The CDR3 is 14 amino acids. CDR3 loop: CASRQTTNTGELFF. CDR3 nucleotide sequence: TGTGCCAGCAGACAAACTACCAACACCGGGGAGCTGTTTTTT.

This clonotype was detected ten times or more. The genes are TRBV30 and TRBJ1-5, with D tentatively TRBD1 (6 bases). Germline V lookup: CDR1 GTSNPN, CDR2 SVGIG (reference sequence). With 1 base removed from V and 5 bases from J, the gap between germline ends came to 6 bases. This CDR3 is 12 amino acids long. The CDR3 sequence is CAWSAGDQPQHF. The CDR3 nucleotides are TGTGCCTGGAGTGCAGGGGATCAGCCCCAGCATTTT. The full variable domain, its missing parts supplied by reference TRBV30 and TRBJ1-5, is SQTIHQWPATLVQPVGSPLSLECTVEGTSNPNLYWYRQAAGRGLQLLFYSVGIGQISSEVPQNLSASRPQDRQFILSSKKLLLSDSGFYLCAWSAGDQPQHFGDGTRLSIL.

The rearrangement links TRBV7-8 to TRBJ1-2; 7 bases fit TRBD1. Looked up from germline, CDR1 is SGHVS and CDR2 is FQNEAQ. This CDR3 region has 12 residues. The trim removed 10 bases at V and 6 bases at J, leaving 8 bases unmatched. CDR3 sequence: CATDRAGNGYTF. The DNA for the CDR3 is TGTGCCACTGACAGGGCGGGGAATGGCTACACCTTC.

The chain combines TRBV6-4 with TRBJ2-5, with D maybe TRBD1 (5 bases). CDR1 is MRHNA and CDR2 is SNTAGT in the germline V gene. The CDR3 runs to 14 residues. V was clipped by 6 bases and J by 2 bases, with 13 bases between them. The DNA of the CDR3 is TGTGCCAGCAGCCCTCAGGGAAGTCAAGAGACCCAGTACTTC. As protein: CASSPQGSQETQYF.

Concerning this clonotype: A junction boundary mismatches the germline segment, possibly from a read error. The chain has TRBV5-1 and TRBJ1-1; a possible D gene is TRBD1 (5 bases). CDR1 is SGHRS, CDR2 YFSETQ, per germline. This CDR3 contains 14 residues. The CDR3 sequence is CASSGGDGNTGAFF. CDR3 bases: TGCGCCAGCAGCGGGGGGGACGGTAACACTGGAGCTTTCTTT.

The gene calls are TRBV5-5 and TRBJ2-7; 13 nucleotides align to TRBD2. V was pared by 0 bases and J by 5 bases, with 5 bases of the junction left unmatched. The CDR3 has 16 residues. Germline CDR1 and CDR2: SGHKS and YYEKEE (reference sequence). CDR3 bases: TGTGCCAGCAGCTTGGTACTAGCGGGAGGGCCGGACGAGCAGTACTTC. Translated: CASSLVLAGGPDEQYF.

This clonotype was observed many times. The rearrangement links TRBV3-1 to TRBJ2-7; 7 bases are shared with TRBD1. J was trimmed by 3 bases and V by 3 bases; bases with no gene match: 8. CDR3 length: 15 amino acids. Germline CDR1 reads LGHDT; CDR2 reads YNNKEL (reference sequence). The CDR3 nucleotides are TGTGCCAGCAGCCATAGTGCAGGGGGTAACTACGAGCAGTACTTC. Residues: CASSHSAGGNYEQYF.

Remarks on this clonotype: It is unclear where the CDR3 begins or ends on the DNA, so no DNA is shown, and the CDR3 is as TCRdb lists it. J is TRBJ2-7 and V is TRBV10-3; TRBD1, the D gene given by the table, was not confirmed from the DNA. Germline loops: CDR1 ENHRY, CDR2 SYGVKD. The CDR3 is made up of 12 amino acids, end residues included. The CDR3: CAVGQGTYERYF.

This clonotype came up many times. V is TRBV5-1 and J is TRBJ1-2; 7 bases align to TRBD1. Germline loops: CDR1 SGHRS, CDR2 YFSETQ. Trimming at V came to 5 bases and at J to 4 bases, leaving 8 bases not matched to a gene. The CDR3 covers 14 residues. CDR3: CASRERQGGYGYTF. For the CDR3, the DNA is TGCGCCAGCAGGGAGCGACAGGGCGGCTATGGCTACACCTTC. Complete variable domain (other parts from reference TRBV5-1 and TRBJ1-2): KAGVTQTPRYLIKTRGQQVTLSCSPISGHRSVSWYQQTPGQGLQFLFEYFSETQRNKGNFPGRFSGRQFSNSRSEMNVSTLELGDSALYLCASRERQGGYGYTFGSGTRLTVV.

The CDR3 DNA sequence: TGTGCCTGGAGTGTCCCGGGAGGGATTAGATCACCCCTCCACTTT. Translated, it gives CAWSVPGGIRSPLHF. The V and J genes are TRBV30 and TRBJ1-6; D is ambiguous. The CDR3 consists of 15 residues. V lost 0 bases and J lost 10, with 16 bases in between. Germline V gene lookup returns CDR1 GTSNPN and CDR2 SVGIG (reference sequence).

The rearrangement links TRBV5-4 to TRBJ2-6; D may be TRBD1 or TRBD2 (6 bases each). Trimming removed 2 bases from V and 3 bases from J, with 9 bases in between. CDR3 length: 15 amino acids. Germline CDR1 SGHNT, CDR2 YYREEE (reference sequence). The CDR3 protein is CASSFGGLGANVLTF. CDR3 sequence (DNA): TGTGCCAGCAGCTTTGGGGGGCTTGGGGCCAACGTCCTGACTTTC.

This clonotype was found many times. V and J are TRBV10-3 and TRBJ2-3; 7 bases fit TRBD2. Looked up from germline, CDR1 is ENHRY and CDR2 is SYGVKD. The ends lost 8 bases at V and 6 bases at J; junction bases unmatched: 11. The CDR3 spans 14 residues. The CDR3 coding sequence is TGTGCCATCGCCCAGGGAGGGGCATCGGATACGCAGTATTTT. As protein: CAIAQGGASDTQYF.

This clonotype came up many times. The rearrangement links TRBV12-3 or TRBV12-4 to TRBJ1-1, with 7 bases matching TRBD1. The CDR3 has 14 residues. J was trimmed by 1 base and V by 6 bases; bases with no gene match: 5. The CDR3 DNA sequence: TGTGCCAGCAGCCCCCGGACAGGGAACACTGAAGCTTTCTTT. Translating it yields CASSPRTGNTEAFF.

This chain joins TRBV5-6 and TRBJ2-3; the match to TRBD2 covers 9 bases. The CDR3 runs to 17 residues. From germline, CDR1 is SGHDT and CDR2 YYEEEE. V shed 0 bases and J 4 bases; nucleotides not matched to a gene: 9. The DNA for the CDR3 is TGTGCCAGCAGCTTGGCGCTAGCGGGGCCCGGTCCAGATACGCAGTATTTT. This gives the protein CASSLALAGPGPDTQYF.